The subject of this entry is one TCR beta chain. The record originates from a study of shared T cell receptors in the human thymus. Germline V CDR1 and CDR2: SGHRS, YFSETQ. There are 15 residues in the CDR3. Unmatched junction bases numbered 7, after V lost 4 bases and J lost 7 bases. Method: immunoSEQ multiplex PCR; TCRdb's copy keeps in-frame clones and lacks some. Found here are 600,000 to 900,000 clones, approximately 85% of them singletons; the top ten hold around 0.01%. This same sample was also part of a study on human thymus T cells. From that paper: Related work found strong thymic repertoire overlap between unrelated individuals.

The sequenced material came from thymocytes. The chain couples TRBV5-1 to TRBJ1-6; 8 bases match TRBD1. The source of this sequence is a girl younger than two with a congenital heart defect. The chain's CDR3 is CASSIRDRRNSPLHF. CDR3 sequence (DNA): TGCGCCAGCAGCATACGGGACAGGAGAAATTCACCCCTCCACTTT.